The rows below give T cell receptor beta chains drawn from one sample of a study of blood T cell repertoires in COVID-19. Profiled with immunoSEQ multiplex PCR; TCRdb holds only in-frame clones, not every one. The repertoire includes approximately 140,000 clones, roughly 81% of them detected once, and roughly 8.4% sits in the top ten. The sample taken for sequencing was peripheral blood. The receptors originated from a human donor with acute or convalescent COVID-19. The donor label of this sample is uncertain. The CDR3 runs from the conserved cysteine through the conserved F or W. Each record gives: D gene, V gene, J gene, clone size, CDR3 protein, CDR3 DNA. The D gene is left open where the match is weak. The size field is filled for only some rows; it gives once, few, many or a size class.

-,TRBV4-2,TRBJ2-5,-,CASSWGDSQQETQYF,TGTGCCAGCAGCTGGGGGGACAGTCAACAAGAGACCCAGTACTTC
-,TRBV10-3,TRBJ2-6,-,CAISAEGSGANVLTF,TGTGCCATCAGCGCCGAGGGCTCTGGGGCCAACGTCCTGACTTTC
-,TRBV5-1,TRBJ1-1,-,CASSLTPGSYTEAFF,TGCGCCAGCAGCTTGACCCCAGGGTCTTACACTGAAGCTTTCTTT
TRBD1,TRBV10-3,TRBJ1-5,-,CAISEDRGYQPQHF,TGTGCCATCAGCGAGGACAGGGGTTATCAGCCCCAGCATTTT
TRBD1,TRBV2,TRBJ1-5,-,CASLIDRAGGNQPQHF,TGTGCCAGCCTCATCGACAGGGCAGGGGGCAATCAGCCCCAGCATTTT
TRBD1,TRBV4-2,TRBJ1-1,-,CASSQPGQGADTEAFF,TGTGCCAGCAGCCAACCCGGACAGGGGGCTGACACTGAAGCTTTCTTT
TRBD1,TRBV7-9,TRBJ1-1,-,CASSPGQANTEAFF,TGTGCCAGCAGCCCGGGACAGGCGAACACTGAAGCTTTCTTT
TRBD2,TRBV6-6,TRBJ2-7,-,CASSHARDYRREQYF,TGTGCCAGCAGTCACGCCCGGGACTACAGACGAGAGCAGTACTTC
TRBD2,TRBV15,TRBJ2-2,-,CASGGEPNTGELFF,TGTGCCTCGGGAGGAGAGCCGAACACCGGGGAGCTGTTTTTT
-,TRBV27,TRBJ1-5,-,CASSLTGVQPQHF,TGTGCCAGCAGTTTAACGGGGGTTCAGCCCCAGCATTTT
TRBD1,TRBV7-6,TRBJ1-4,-,CASSLGDRMNEKLFF,TGTGCCAGCAGCTTAGGGGACAGAATGAATGAAAAACTGTTTTTT
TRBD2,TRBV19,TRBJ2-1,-,CASSRLAGGKGNEQFF,TGTGCCAGTAGTAGACTAGCGGGGGGGAAAGGGAATGAGCAGTTCTTC
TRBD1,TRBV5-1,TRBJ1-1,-,CASSSGDRGDWGFF,TGCGCCAGCAGCTCGGGGGACAGGGGCGATTGGGGTTTCTTT
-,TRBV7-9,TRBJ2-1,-,CASSLAGQGNEQFF,TGTGCCAGCAGCTTAGCCGGGCAGGGGAATGAGCAGTTCTTC
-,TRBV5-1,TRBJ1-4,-,CASSFGQRPGEKLFF,TGCGCCAGCAGCTTCGGACAGCGCCCTGGTGAAAAACTGTTTTTT
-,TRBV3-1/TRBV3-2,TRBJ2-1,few,CASSLPSRGAGNEQFF,TGTGCCAGCAGCCTTCCTTCGAGAGGGGCGGGGAATGAGCAGTTCTTC
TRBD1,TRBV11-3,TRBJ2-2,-,CASSTGQGAGGELFF,TGTGCCAGCAGCACAGGACAGGGGGCAGGAGGGGAGCTGTTTTTT
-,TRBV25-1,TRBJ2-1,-,CASSDHGGSSYNEQFF,TGTGCCAGCAGTGATCATGGCGGAAGCTCCTACAATGAGCAGTTCTTC
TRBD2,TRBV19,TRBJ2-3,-,CACRVGGGATDTQYF,TGTGCCTGCCGAGTAGGCGGGGGAGCCACAGATACGCAGTATTTT
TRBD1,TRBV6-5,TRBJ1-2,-,CASSYLQGDGYTF,TGTGCCAGCAGTTACCTACAGGGGGATGGCTACACCTTC
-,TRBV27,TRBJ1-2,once,CASSLQGHYGYTF,TGTGCCAGCAGTTTACAGGGGCACTATGGCTACACCTTC
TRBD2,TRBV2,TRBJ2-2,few,CASRLAGGPVGELFF,TGTGCCAGCAGACTAGCGGGGGGGCCGGTCGGGGAGCTGTTTTTT
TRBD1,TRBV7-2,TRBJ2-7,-,CASSQGAGNSYEQYF,TGTGCCAGCAGCCAGGGGGCAGGGAACTCCTACGAGCAGTACTTC
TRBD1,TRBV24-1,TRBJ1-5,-,CATSGEGGVPGNQPQHF,TGTGCCACCAGTGGAGAAGGGGGCGTCCCTGGGAACCAGCCCCAGCATTTT
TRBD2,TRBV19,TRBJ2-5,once,CASKGGGGIQETQYF,TGTGCCAGTAAGGGTGGCGGGGGAATTCAAGAGACCCAGTACTTC
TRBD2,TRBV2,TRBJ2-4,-,CASSEGVAGGTRNIQYF,TGTGCCAGCAGTGAAGGGGTAGCGGGGGGGACCAGAAACATTCAGTACTTC
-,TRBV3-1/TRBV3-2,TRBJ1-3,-,CASSQAGSGNTIYF,TGTGCCAGCAGCCAAGCGGGGTCCGGAAACACCATATATTTT
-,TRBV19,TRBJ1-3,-,CASTRRRNTIYF,TGTGCCAGTACCCGCAGAAGAAACACCATATATTTT
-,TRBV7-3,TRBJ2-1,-,CASSLTRGNEQFF,TGTGCCAGCAGCTTAACGCGGGGCAATGAGCAGTTCTTC
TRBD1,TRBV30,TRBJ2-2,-,CAWGGDRVSGELFF,TGTGCCTGGGGGGGCGACAGGGTCAGCGGGGAGCTGTTTTTT